The clone carrying this T cell receptor beta chain has more than one count but fewer than ten. The antigen remains undetermined. The treatment is: oral pan-JAK inhibitor, 5-10 mg twice daily. The sample originates from a study of CD8+ T cells in alopecia areata. About the study: Treated individuals took tofacitinib by mouth, 5 to 10 mg twice daily. Severity scoring for treated patients was based on the percentage of affected scalp area. Study conclusions and caveats: Because of a solitary nonresponder, the connection of baseline CD8+ expansion to response stays uncertain.

J lost 4 bases, V lost 1 base, and 5 bases had no gene match. Germline assignment: CDR1 SGHRS and CDR2 YFSETQ. The CDR3 loop spans 15 amino acids. In each case, RNA was isolated and then reverse transcribed into cDNA as the sequencing template. Sequenced by immunoSEQ multiplex PCR; TCRdb stores in-frame clones only, minus some. There are about 200,000 clones in the sample; roughly three fifths occur only once, and over 3% lies in the top ten. The source of this sequence is a human donor with alopecia areata. This material consisted of CD4+ T cells sorted from blood, taken at week 4, from a patient treated with tofacitinib. The rearrangement joins TRBV5-1 to TRBJ2-3, with 8 bases lining up with TRBD2. This CDR3 is CASSLSGGSADTQYF. CDR3 nucleotides: TGCGCCAGCAGCTTGAGCGGGGGAAGTGCAGATACGCAGTATTTT.